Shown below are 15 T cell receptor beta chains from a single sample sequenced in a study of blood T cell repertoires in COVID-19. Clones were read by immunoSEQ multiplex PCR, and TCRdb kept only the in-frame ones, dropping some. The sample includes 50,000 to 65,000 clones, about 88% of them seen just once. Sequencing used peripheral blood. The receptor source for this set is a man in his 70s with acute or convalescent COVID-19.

The CDR3 spells CASSADYLSYEQYF. The DNA for the CDR3 is TGTGCCAGCAGCGCGGACTATCTCTCCTACGAGCAGTACTTC. The chain couples TRBV7-2 to TRBJ2-7; D possibly corresponds to TRBD2 (6 bases). V lost 5 bases, J lost 0 bases, and 11 bases lay in between. This CDR3 region has 14 residues. CDR1 is SGHTA and CDR2 is FQGNSA in the germline V gene.

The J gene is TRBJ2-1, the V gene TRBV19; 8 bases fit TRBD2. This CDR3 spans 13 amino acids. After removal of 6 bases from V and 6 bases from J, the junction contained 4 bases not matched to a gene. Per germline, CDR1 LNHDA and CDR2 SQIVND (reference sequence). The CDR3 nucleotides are TGTGCCAGTAGGCCGGGGGGGGGCAATGAGCAGTTCTTC. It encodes CASRPGGGNEQFF.

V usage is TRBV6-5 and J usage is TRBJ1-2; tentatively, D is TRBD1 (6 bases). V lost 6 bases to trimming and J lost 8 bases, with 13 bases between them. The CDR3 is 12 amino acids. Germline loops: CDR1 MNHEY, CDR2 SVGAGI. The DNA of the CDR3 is TGTGCCAGCAGGCAACAGGGTAACGGCTACACCTTC. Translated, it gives CASRQQGNGYTF.

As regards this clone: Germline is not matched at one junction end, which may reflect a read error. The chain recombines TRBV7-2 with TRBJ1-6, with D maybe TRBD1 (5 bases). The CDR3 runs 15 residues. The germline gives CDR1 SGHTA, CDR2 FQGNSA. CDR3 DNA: TGTGCCAGCAGCTCCCGGGACCCCGGGAGTTCACCCCCCCACTTT. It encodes CASSSRDPGSSPPHF.

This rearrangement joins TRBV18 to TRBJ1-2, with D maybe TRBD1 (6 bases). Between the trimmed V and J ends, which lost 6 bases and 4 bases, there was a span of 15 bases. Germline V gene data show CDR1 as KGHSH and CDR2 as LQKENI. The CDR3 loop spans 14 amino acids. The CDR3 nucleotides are TGTGCCAGCTCGGGGACACCGGGCCCCTATGGCTACACCTTC. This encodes CASSGTPGPYGYTF.

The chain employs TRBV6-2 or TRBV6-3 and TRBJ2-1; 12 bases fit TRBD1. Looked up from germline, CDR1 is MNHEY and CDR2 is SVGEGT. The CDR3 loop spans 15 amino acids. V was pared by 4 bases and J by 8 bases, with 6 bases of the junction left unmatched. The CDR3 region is CASSSGTGGGYEQFF. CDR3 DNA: TGTGCCAGCAGTTCCGGGACAGGGGGCGGCTATGAGCAGTTCTTC.

CDR3 nucleotide sequence: TGTGCCAGCAGCAGCGGGACACCCGGCTGGGATACGCAGTATTTT. This encodes CASSSGTPGWDTQYF. The genes are TRBV9 and TRBJ2-3; tentative D call: TRBD2 (7 bases). This CDR3 contains 15 residues. V lost 4 bases and J 6 bases, leaving 18 bases between the germline ends. The V gene's germline CDR1 is SGDLS and CDR2 YYNGEE.

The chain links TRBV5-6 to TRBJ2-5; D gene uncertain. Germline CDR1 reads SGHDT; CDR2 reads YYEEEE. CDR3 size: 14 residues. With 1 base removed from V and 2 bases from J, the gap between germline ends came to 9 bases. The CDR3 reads CASSLSGLQETQYF. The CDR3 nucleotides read TGTGCCAGCAGCTTGTCAGGCCTACAAGAGACCCAGTACTTC.

In DNA, the CDR3 is TGTGCCAGCAGGTCAGATGGAGATACGCAGTATTTT. Protein sequence: CASRSDGDTQYF. The chain uses TRBV7-2 and TRBJ2-3; no definite D call. Looked up from germline, CDR1 is SGHTA and CDR2 is FQGNSA. The V and J ends lost 6 bases and 5 bases respectively, with 9 bases between them. The CDR3 covers 12 residues.

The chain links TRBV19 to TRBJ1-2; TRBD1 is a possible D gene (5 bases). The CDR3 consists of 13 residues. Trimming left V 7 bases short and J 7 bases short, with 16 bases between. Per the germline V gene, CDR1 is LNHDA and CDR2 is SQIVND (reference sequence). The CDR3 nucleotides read TGTGCCAGTATCGGGGGACCCGAGTCTGGCTACACCTTC. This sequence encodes CASIGGPESGYTF.

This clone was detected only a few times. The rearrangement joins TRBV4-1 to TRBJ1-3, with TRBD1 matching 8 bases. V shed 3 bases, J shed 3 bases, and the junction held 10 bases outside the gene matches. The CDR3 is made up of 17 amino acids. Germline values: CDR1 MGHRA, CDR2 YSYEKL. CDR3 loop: CASSHPGRTGHGNTIYF. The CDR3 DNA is TGCGCCAGCAGCCACCCGGGGAGGACAGGGCATGGAAACACCATATATTTT.

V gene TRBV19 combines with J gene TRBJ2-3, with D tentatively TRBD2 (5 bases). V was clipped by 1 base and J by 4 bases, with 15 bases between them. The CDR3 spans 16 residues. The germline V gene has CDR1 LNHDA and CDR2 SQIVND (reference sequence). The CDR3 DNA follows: TGTGCCAGTAGTATAGTAAGCCCCCCGGAGGCAGATACGCAGTATTTT. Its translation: CASSIVSPPEADTQYF.

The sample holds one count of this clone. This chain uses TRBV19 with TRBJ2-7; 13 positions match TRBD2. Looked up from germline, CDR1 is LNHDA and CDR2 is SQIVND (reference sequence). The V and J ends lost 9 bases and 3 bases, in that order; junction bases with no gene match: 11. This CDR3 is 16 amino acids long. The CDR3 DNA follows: TGTGCCAGGATTAACGACGGGACTAGCGGGGTCTACGAGCAGTACTTC. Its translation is CARINDGTSGVYEQYF.

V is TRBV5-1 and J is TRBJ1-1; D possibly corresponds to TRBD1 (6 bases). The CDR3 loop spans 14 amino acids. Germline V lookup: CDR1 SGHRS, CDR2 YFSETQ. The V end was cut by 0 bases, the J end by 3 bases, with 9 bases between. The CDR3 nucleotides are TGCGCCAGCAGCTTGGGTGACAGGTACACTGAAGCTTTCTTT. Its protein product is CASSLGDRYTEAFF. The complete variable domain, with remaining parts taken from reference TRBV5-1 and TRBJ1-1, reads KAGVTQTPRYLIKTRGQQVTLSCSPISGHRSVSWYQQTPGQGLQFLFEYFSETQRNKGNFPGRFSGRQFSNSRSEMNVSTLELGDSALYLCASSLGDRYTEAFFGQGTRLTVV.

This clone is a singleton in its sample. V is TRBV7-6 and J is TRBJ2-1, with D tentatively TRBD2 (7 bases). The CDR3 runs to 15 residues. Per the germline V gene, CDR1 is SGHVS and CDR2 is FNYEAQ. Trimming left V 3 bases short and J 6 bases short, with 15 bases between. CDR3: CASSFRGGGANEQFF. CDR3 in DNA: TGTGCCAGCAGCTTTAGGGGGGGCGGAGCCAATGAGCAGTTCTTC.